This T cell receptor (beta chain) was sequenced for a study of beta chain features in type 1 diabetes. Overall study results and limits: VDJ junctions sequenced from type 1 diabetes patients showed fewer insertions and more deletions. Shortening that was moderate but significant affected the TCRB CDR3s of Type 1 diabetes patients in all four CD4+ subsets.

The authors reverse transcribed all of the isolated RNA, so sequencing captured expressed TCRB transcripts. Approximately 3.4 million reads, on average, came from each naive, central memory and regulatory T cell sample. Some clones are missing from TCRdb's copy, which holds only in-frame ones; the method was immunoSEQ multiplex PCR. The sample lists roughly 730,000 clones, 13% occurring once. The authors took one heparinised blood draw, averaging about 120 mL, from each donor. CDR1 is GTSNPN and CDR2 is SVGIG in the germline V gene (reference sequence). V lost 0 bases to trimming and J lost 3 bases, with 8 bases between them. CDR3 length equals 13 residues. This clone has a handful of counts. The antigen remains unidentified. This sample also contains other DNA sequences that code for the same CDR3.

Source material: naive CD4+ T cells from blood. The chain is built from TRBV30 and TRBJ1-2; D might be TRBD1 (6 bases). This TCR was sampled from a man between 18 and 29 years old with type 1 diabetes. This chain's CDR3 is CAWSVQGYYGYTF. The CDR3 nucleotides are TGTGCCTGGAGTGTACAGGGCTACTATGGCTACACCTTC.